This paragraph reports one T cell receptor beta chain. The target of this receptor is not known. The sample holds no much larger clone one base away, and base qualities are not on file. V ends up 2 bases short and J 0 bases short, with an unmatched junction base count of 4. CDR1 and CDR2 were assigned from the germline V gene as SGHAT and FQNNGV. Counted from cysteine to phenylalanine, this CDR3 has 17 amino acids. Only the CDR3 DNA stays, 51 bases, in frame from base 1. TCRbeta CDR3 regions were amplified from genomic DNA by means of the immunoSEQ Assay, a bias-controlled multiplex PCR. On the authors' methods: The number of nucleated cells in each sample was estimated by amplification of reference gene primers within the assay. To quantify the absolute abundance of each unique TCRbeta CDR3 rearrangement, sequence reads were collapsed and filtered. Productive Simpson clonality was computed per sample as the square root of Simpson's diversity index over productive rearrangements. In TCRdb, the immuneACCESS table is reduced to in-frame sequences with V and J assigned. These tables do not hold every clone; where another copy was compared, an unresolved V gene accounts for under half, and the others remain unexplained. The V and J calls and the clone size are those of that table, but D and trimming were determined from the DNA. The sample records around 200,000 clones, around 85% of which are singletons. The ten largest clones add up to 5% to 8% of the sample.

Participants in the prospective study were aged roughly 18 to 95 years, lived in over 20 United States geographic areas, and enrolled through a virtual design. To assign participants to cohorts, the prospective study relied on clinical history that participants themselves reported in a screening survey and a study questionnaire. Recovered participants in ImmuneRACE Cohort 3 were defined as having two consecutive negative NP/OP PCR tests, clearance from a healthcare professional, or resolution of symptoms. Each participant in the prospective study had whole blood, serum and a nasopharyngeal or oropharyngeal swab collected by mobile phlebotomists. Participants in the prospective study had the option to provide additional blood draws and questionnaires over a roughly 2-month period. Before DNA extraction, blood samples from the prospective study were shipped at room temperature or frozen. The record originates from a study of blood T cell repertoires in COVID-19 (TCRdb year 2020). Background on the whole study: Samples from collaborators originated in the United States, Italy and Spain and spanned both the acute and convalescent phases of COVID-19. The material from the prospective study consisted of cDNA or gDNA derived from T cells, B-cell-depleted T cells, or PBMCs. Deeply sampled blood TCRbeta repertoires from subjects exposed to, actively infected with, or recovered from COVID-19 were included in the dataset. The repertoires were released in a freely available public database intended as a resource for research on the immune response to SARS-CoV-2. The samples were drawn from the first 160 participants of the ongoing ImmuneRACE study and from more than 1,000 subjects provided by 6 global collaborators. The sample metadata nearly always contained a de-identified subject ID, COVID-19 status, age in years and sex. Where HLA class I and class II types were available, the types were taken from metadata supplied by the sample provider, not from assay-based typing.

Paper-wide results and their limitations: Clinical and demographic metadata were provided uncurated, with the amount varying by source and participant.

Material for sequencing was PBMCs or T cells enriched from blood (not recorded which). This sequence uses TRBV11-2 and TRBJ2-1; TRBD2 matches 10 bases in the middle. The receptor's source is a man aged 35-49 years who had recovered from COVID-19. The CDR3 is CASSLKASGSSYNEQFF. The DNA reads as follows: TGTGCCAGCAGCTTAAAAGCTAGCGGGAGCTCCTACAATGAGCAGTTCTTC.